This TCR beta chain was recorded in a study of neurological immune-mediated disorders. This CDR3 contains 15 residues. CDR1 and CDR2 (germline): MNHNY, SVGAGI (reference sequence). The V gene end was trimmed by 11 bases and the J gene end by 2 bases; junction bases not matched to a gene: 12. This clonotype was recorded at least ten times. A single record per CDR3 protein comes from TCRdb applying MiXCR to the 5' RACE reads. The sample has tens of thousands of distinct CDR3 sequences, 2% to 3% seen once. This chain connects TRBV6-6 to TRBJ2-1, with 7 bases matching TRBD2. The receptor was derived from a man aged 45-65 years with multiple sclerosis. Sequencing input: PBMCs. The DNA of the CDR3 is TGTGCCTCGGGCCAGGCGGGGGTGACCTACAATGAGCAGTTCTTC. This sequence encodes CASGQAGVTYNEQFF.